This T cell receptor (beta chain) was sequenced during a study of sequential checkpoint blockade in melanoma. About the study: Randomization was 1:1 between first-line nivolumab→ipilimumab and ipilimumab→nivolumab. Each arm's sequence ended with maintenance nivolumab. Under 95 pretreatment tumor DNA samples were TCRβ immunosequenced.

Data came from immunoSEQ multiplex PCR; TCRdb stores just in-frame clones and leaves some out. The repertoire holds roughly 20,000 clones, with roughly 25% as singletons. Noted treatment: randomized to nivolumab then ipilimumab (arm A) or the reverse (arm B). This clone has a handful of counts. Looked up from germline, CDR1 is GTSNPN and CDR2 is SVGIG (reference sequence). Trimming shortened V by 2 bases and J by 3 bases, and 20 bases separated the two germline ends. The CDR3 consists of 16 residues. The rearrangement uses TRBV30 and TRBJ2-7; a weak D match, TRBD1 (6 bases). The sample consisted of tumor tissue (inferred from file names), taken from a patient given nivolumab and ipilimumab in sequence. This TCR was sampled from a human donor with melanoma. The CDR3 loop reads CAWSLVYRQDHYEQYF. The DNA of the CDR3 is TGTGCCTGGAGTTTGGTATACCGACAGGACCACTACGAGCAGTACTTC.